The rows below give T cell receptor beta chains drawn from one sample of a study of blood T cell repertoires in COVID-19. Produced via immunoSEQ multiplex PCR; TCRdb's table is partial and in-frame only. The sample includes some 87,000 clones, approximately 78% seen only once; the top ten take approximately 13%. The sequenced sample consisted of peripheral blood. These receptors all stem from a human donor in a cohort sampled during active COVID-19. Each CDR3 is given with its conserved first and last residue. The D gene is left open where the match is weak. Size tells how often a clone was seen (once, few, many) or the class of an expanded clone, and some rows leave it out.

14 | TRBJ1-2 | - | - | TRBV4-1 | CASSQANTNYGYTF | TGCGCCAGCAGCCAAGCAAACACTAACTATGGCTACACCTTC
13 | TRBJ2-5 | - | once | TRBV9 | CASSVLQGETQYF | TGTGCCAGCAGCGTTTTACAGGGAGAGACCCAGTACTTC
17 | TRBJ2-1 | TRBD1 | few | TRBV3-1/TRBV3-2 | CASSQTTKRDSYNEQFF | TGTGCCAGCAGCCAAACAACGAAGAGGGACAGTTACAATGAGCAGTTCTTC
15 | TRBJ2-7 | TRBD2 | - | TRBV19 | CASSLSGRASYEQYF | TGTGCCAGTAGTCTATCCGGGAGGGCCTCCTACGAGCAGTACTTC
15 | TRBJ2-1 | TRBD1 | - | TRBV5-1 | CASSRGQGGVDEQFF | TGCGCCAGCAGCAGGGGACAGGGTGGAGTTGATGAGCAGTTCTTC
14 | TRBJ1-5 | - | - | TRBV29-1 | CSDRLGYSNQPQHF | TGCAGCGACCGACTGGGTTATAGCAATCAGCCCCAGCATTTT
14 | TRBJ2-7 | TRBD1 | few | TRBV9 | CASTPTGESYEQYF | TGTGCCAGCACCCCGACAGGGGAATCCTACGAGCAGTACTTC
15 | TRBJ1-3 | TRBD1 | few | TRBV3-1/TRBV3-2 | CASSSTGGPGNTIYF | TGTGCCAGCAGCTCCACAGGGGGTCCTGGAAACACCATATATTTT
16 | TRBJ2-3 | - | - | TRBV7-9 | CASSLGPLSSADTQYF | TGTGCCAGCAGCTTAGGACCACTCTCTAGCGCAGATACGCAGTATTTT
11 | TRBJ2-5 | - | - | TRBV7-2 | CASSVGIIQYF | TGTGCCAGCAGCGTCGGGATTATCCAGTACTTC
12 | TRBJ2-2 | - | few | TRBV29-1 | CSVWQRTGELFF | TGCAGCGTTTGGCAGCGAACCGGGGAGCTGTTTTTT
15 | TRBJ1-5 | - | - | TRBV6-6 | CASSYGPYSNQPQHF | TGTGCCAGCAGTTACGGTCCCTATAGCAATCAGCCCCAGCATTTT
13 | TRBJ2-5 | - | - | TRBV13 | CASSRSGGETQYF | TGTGCCAGCAGCCGGTCAGGTGGGGAGACCCAGTACTTC
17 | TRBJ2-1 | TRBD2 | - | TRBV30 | CASALAGTVKSYNEQFF | TGTGCCTCGGCACTAGCGGGGACGGTGAAGTCCTACAATGAGCAGTTCTTC
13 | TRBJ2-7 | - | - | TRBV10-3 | CAISEGQGREQYF | TGTGCCATCAGTGAAGGGCAGGGCCGCGAGCAGTACTTC
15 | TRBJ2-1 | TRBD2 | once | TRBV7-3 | CASSALAGGYNEQFF | TGTGCCAGCAGCGCTTTAGCGGGGGGGTACAATGAGCAGTTCTTC
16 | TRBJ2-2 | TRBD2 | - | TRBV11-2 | CASSLGASGVVGELFF | TGTGCCAGCAGCTTAGGAGCTAGCGGCGTGGTCGGGGAGCTGTTTTTT
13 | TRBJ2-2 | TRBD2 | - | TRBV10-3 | CASGTSGEFVLFF | TGTGCCAGTGGGACTAGCGGGGAGTTTGTGCTGTTTTTT
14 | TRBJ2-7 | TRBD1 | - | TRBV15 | CATSRDRGLYEQYF | TGTGCCACCAGCCGGGACAGGGGGCTTTACGAGCAGTACTTC
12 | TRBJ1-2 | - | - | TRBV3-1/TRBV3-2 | CASGMGGYGYTF | TGTGCCAGCGGAATGGGAGGCTATGGCTACACCTTC
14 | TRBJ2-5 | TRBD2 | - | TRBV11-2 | CASSLSRGVETQYF | TGTGCCAGCAGCTTATCGCGGGGGGTGGAGACCCAGTACTTC
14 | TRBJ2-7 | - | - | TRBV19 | CASSTWAGINEQYF | TGTGCCAGTAGTACATGGGCGGGTATTAACGAGCAGTACTTC
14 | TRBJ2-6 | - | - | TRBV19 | CASTIGVPANVLTF | TGTGCCAGTACCATCGGGGTACCAGCCAACGTCCTGACTTTC
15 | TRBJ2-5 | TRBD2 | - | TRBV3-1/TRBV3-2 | CASSQVTSGAQTQYF | TGTGCCAGCAGCCAAGTGACTAGCGGGGCCCAGACCCAGTACTTC
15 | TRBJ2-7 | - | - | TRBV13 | CASSSNPASSYEQYF | TGTGCCAGCAGCTCAAACCCAGCGAGCTCCTACGAGCAGTACTTC
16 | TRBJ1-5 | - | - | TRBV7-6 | CASSSLGAPSSQPQHF | TGTGCCAGCAGCTCCTTAGGGGCGCCGAGTAGTCAGCCCCAGCATTTT
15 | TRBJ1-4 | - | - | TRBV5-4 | CASSPGGAINEKLFF | TGTGCCAGCAGCCCCGGTGGAGCGATTAATGAAAAACTGTTTTTT
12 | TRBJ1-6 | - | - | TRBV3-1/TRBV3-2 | CASSQGRGPLHF | TGTGCCAGCAGCCAAGGGCGCGGCCCCCTCCACTTT
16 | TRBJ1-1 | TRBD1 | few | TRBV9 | CASSRNAGGWDTEAFF | TGTGCCAGCAGCCGGAACGCAGGGGGCTGGGACACTGAAGCTTTCTTT
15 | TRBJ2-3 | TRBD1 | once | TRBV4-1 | CASSPLGGRSDTQYF | TGCGCCAGCAGCCCCCTAGGGGGCCGGTCAGATACGCAGTATTTT